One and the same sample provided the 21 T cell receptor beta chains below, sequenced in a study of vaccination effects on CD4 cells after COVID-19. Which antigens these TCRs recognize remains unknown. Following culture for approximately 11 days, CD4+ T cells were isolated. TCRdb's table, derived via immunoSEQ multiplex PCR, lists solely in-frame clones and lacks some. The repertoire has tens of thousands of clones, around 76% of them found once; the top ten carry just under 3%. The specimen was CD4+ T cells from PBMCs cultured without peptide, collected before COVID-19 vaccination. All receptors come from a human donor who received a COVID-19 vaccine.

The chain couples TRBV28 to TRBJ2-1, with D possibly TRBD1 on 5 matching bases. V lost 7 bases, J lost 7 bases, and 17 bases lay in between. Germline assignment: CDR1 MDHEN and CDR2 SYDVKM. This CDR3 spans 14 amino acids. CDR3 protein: CASIDRAKSNEQFF. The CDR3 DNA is TGTGCCAGCATTGACAGAGCGAAATCGAATGAGCAGTTCTTC.

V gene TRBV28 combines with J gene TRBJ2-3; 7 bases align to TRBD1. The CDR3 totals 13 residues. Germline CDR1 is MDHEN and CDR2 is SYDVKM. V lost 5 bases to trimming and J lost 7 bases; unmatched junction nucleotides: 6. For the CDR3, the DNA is TGTGCCAGCAGTCGACAGGGACCCAATACGCAGTATTTT. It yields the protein CASSRQGPNTQYF. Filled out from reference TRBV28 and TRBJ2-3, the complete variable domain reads DVKVTQSSRYLVKRTGEKVFLECVQDMDHENMFWYRQDPGLGLRLIYFSYDVKMKEKGDIPEGYSVSREKKERFSLILESASTNQTSMYLCASSRQGPNTQYFGPGTRLTVL.

The DNA of the CDR3 is TGCGCCAGCCGTCCTTCACCCGGGACAGGGGGTGAAAAACTGTTTTTT. Translation gives CASRPSPGTGGEKLFF. The rearrangement uses TRBV5-1 and TRBJ1-4; 11 nucleotides line up with TRBD1. Germline V lookup: CDR1 SGHRS, CDR2 YFSETQ. The V segment lost 7 bases and the J segment 7 bases; nucleotides outside the gene matches: 12. The CDR3 extends over 16 amino acids.

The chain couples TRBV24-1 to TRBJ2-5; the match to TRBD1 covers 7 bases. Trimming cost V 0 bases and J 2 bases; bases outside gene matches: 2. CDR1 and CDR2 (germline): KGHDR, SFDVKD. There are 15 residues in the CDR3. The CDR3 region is CATSDLSTGQETQYF. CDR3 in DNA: TGTGCCACCAGTGATTTGTCGACAGGGCAAGAGACCCAGTACTTC.

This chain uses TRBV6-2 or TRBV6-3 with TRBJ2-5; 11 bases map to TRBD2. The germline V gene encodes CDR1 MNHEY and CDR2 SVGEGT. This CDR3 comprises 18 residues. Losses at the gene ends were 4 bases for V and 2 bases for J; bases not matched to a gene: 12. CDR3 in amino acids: CASSFVSSGGPGQETQYF. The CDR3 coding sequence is TGTGCCAGCAGTTTCGTGTCTAGCGGGGGGCCCGGGCAAGAGACCCAGTACTTC.

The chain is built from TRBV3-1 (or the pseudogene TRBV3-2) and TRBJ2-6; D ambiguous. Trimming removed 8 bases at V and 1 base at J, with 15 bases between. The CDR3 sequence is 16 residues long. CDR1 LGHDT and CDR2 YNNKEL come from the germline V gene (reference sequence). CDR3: CASRNTKPSGANVLTF. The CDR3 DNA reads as TGTGCCAGCCGAAACACGAAACCTTCTGGGGCCAACGTCCTGACTTTC.

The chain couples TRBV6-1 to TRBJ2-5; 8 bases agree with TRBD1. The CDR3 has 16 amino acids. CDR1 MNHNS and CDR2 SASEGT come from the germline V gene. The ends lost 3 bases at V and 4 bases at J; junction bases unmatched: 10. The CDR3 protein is CASSDRYQGARETQYF. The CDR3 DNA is TGTGCCAGCAGTGACCGATACCAGGGGGCTCGAGAGACCCAGTACTTC.

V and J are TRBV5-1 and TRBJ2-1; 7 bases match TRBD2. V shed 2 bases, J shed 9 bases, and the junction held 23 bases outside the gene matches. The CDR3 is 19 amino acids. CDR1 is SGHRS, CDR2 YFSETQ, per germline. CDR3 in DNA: TGCGCCAGCAGCTTACTCGGACTAGTTAGACTGTTGAATAGCGGTGAGCAGTTCTTC. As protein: CASSLLGLVRLLNSGEQFF.

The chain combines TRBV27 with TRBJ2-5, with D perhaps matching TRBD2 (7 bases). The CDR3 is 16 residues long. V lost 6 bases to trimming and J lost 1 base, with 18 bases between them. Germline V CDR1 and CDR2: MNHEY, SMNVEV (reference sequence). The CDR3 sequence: CASRPSGGAGQETQYF. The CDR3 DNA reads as TGTGCCAGCAGACCATCGGGGGGCGCAGGCCAAGAGACCCAGTACTTC.

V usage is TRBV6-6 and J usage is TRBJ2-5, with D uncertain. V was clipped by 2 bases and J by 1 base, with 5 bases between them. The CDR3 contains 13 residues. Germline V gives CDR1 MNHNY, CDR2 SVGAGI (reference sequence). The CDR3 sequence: CASSYDFQETQYF. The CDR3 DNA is TGTGCCAGCAGTTACGACTTCCAAGAGACCCAGTACTTC.

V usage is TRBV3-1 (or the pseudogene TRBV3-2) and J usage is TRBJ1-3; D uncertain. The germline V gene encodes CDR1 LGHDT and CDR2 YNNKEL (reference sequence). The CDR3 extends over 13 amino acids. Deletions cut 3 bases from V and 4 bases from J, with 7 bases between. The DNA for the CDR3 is TGTGCCAGCAGCCATTCCGCAGGAAACACCATATATTTT. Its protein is CASSHSAGNTIYF.

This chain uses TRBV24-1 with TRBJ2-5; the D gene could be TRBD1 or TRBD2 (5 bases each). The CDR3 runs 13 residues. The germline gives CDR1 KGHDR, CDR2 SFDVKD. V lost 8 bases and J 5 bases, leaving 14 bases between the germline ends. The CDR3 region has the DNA TGTGCCACCAACGAGGGGTCGGGGGAGACCCAGTACTTC. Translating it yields CATNEGSGETQYF.

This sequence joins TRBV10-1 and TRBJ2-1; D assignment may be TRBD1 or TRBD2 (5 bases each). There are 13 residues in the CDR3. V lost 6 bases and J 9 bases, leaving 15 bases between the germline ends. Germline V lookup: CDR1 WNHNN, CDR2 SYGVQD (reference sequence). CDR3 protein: CASRPGAYGEQFF. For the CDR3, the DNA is TGCGCCAGCAGGCCCGGGGCCTACGGTGAGCAGTTCTTC.

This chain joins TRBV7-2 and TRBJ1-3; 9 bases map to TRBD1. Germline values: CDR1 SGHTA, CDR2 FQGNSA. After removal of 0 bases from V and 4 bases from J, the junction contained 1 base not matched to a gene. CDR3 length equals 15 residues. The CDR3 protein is CASSLAGQGGNTIYF. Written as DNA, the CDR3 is TGTGCCAGCAGCTTAGCGGGACAGGGCGGAAACACCATATATTTT.

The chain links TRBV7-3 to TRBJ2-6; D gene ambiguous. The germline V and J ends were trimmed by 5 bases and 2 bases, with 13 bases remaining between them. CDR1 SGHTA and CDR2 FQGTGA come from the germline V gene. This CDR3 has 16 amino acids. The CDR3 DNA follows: TGTGCCAGCAGCCCTAACTTGGGTACTGGGGCCAACGTCCTGACTTTC. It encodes CASSPNLGTGANVLTF.

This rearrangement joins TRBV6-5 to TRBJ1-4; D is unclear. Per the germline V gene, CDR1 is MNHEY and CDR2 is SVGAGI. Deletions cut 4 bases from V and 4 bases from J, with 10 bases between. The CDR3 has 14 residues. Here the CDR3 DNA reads TGTGCCAGCAGTTCTCAACATAGTAATGAAAAACTGTTTTTT. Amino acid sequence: CASSSQHSNEKLFF.

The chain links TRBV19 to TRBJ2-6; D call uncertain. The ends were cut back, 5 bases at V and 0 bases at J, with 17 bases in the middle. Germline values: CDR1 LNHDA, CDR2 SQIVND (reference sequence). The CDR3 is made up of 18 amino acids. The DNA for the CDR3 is TGTGCCAGTAGTGCCGCCTCCGGGTCCCACTCTGGGGCCAACGTCCTGACTTTC. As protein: CASSAASGSHSGANVLTF.

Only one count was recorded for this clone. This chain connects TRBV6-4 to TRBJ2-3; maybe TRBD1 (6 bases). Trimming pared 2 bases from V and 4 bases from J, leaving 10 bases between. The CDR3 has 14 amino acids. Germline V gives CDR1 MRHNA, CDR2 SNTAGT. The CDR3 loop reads CASSDMGAPDTQYF. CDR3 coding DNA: TGTGCCAGCAGTGACATGGGGGCCCCAGATACGCAGTATTTT.

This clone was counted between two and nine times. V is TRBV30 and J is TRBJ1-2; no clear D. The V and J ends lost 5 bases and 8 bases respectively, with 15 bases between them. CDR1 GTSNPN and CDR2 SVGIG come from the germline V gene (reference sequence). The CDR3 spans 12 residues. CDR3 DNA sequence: TGTGCCTGGGACGGGGTGGTAGCCGGCTACACCTTC. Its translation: CAWDGVVAGYTF.

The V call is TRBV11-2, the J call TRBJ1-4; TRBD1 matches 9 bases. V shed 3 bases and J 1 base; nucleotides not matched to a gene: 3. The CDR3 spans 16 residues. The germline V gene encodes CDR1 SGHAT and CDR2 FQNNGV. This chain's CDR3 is CASSFRQGVTNEKLFF. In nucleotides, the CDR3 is TGTGCCAGCAGCTTCCGACAGGGGGTAACTAATGAAAAACTGTTTTTT.

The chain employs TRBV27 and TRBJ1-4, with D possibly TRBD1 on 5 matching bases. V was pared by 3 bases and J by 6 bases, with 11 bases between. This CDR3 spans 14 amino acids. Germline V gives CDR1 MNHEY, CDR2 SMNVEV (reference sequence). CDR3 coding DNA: TGTGCCAGCAGTTTGGGGGGTTCCCATGAAAAACTGTTTTTT. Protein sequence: CASSLGGSHEKLFF.